A single sample gave rise to the 11 T cell receptor beta chains below, sequenced in a study of T cells in Graves' hyperthyroidism and ophthalmopathy. Amplification of TCR beta CDR3 regions was performed using RNA transcripts as template. First-round RT-PCR with HTBI primers amplified the TCR CDR3 region. TCRdb reanalysed the multiplex PCR reads using MiXCR and keeps one entry per CDR3 protein. Of roughly 98,000 distinct CDR3 sequences listed, approximately 42% are singletons. Sequencing used peripheral blood or thyroid tissue (not recorded which). The receptors were gathered from a woman in her 30s with Graves' hyperthyroidism.

The rearrangement links TRBV7-6 to TRBJ1-2; 7 nucleotides align to TRBD1. This CDR3 is 13 amino acids long. Trimming took 5 bases from V and 6 from J; bases not matched to a gene: 6. The germline gives CDR1 SGHVS, CDR2 FNYEAQ. The chain's CDR3 is CASSPYTGDGYTF. CDR3 nucleotides: TGTGCCAGCAGCCCTTACACAGGGGATGGCTACACCTTC. Filled out from reference TRBV7-6 and TRBJ1-2, the complete variable domain reads GAGVSQSPRYKVTKRGQDVALRCDPISGHVSLYWYRQALGQGPEFLTYFNYEAQQDKSGLPNDRFSAERPEGSISTLTIQRTEQRDSAMYRCASSPYTGDGYTFGSGTRLTVV.

There are many counts of this clonotype. The chain recombines TRBV20-1 with TRBJ2-7; D gene ambiguous. V gave up 7 bases and J gave up 3 bases, with 16 bases separating them. The CDR3 extends over 13 amino acids. The germline gives CDR1 DFQATT, CDR2 SNEGSKA (reference sequence). CDR3 sequence: CSVLRYTSYEQYF. The DNA for the CDR3 is TGCAGTGTCCTCAGGTACACGAGCTACGAGCAGTACTTC.

A remark on this clonotype: This may stem from a read error, because a much larger clone lies one nucleotide away. The V gene is TRBV5-1, the J gene TRBJ2-2; the D call may be TRBD1 or TRBD2 (5 bases each). Germline assignment: CDR1 SGHRS and CDR2 YFSETQ. The CDR3 is 15 residues long. In DNA, the CDR3 is TGCGCCAGCAGCGACCCAGGGAAATACACCGGGGTGCTGTTTTTT. Residues: CASSDPGKYTGVLFF.

This clonotype showed up just a few times. This sequence joins TRBV20-1 and TRBJ2-5; 10 bases are shared with TRBD2. This CDR3 is 13 amino acids long. V dropped 6 bases and J dropped 6; count of bases not matched to a gene: 7. Germline V gene data show CDR1 as DFQATT and CDR2 as SNEGSKA (reference sequence). This CDR3 reads CSAEAGGPQTQYF. The CDR3 DNA follows: TGCAGTGCAGAAGCGGGAGGGCCCCAGACCCAGTACTTC.

The chain combines TRBV28 with TRBJ1-1; possibly TRBD1 for D (5 bases). CDR1 is MDHEN, CDR2 SYDVKM, per germline. CDR3 length: 15 residues. V lost 3 bases to trimming and J lost 4 bases, with 15 bases between them. CDR3 residues: CASSFRSGFVTEAFF. The CDR3 coding sequence is TGTGCCAGCAGTTTTCGCTCAGGGTTCGTCACTGAAGCTTTCTTT.

This chain connects TRBV20-1 to TRBJ2-5, with D perhaps TRBD1 (6 bases). V dropped 3 bases and J dropped 5 bases, with 10 bases sitting between them. The germline gives CDR1 DFQATT, CDR2 SNEGSKA (reference sequence). CDR3 length: 12 amino acids. The CDR3 reads CSASLRGETQYF. The CDR3, as DNA: TGCAGTGCTAGTCTGAGGGGGGAGACCCAGTACTTC.

This clonotype was observed at least ten times. The chain couples TRBV5-1 to TRBJ2-3; TRBD2 aligns across 8 bases. The CDR3 contains 15 residues. Unmatched junction bases numbered 10, after V lost 5 bases and J lost 5 bases. Germline V gene sequence: CDR1 SGHRS, CDR2 YFSETQ. This CDR3 reads CASRRTSGTLDTQYF. The CDR3, as DNA: TGCGCCAGCAGAAGAACTAGCGGTACATTAGATACGCAGTATTTT. The entire variable domain, with the rest obtained from reference TRBV5-1 and TRBJ2-3, is as follows: KAGVTQTPRYLIKTRGQQVTLSCSPISGHRSVSWYQQTPGQGLQFLFEYFSETQRNKGNFPGRFSGRQFSNSRSEMNVSTLELGDSALYLCASRRTSGTLDTQYFGPGTRLTVL.

This rearrangement joins TRBV7-3 to TRBJ1-4; possible D gene TRBD1, 5 bases. CDR3 length: 13 amino acids. Trimming cost V 8 bases and J 4 bases, with 11 bases left between them. In germline, CDR1 is SGHTA, CDR2 FQGTGA. The CDR3 nucleotides are TGTGCCAGCCGTCAGGGCGGTAATGAAAAACTGTTTTTT. It is translated as CASRQGGNEKLFF.

This clonotype was recorded once. The CDR3 region is CASSRAGSRGQYF. The CDR3 DNA is TGTGCCAGCAGCCGCGCCGGGAGTAGAGGGCAGTACTTC. This sequence joins TRBV7-8 and TRBJ2-7, with TRBD2 as a possible D gene (6 bases). The V and J ends lost 5 bases and 9 bases respectively, with 17 bases between them. CDR1 SGHVS and CDR2 FQNEAQ come from the germline V gene. There are 13 residues in the CDR3.

This clonotype occurred many times. The rearrangement uses TRBV5-1 and TRBJ2-7; D is unclear. From germline, CDR1 is SGHRS and CDR2 YFSETQ. The CDR3 has 14 amino acids. Trimming pared 0 bases from V and 0 bases from J, leaving 7 bases between. The CDR3 here is CASSLAPDSYEQYF. Here the CDR3 DNA reads TGCGCCAGCAGCTTGGCCCCGGACTCCTACGAGCAGTACTTC.

This clonotype was found once. The chain carries TRBV3-1 and TRBJ1-1; perhaps TRBD1 as D (5 bases). V gave up 0 bases and J gave up 3 bases, with 20 bases separating them. CDR3 length equals 18 residues. Germline V gives CDR1 LGHDT, CDR2 YNNKEL (reference sequence). CDR3 nucleotides: TGTGCCAGCAGCCAAGAGTGGGACCGGGGCTATGGCTACACTGAAGCTTTCTTT. Translated: CASSQEWDRGYGYTEAFF.